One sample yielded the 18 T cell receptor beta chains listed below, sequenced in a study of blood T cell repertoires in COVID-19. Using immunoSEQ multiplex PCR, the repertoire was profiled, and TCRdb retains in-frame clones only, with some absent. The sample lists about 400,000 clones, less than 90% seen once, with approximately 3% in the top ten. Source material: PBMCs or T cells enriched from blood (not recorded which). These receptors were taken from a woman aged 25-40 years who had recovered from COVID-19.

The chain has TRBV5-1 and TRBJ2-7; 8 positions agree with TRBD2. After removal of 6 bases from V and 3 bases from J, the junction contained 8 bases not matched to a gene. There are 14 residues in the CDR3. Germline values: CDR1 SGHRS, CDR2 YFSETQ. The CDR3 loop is CASNPGGTGYEQYF. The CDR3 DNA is TGCGCCAGCAACCCGGGGGGGACGGGCTACGAGCAGTACTTC.

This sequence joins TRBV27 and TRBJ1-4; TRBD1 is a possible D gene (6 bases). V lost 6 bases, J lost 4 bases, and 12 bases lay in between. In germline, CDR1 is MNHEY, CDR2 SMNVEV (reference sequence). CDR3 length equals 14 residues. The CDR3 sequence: CASRTGTNNEKLFF. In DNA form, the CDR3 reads TGTGCCAGCAGGACCGGGACAAATAATGAAAAACTGTTTTTT.

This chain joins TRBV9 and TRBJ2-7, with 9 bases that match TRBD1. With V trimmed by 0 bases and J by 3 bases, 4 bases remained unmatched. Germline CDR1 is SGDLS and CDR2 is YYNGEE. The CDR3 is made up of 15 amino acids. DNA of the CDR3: TGTGCCAGCAGCGTAGGACAGGGGGACGGCTACGAGCAGTACTTC. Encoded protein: CASSVGQGDGYEQYF.

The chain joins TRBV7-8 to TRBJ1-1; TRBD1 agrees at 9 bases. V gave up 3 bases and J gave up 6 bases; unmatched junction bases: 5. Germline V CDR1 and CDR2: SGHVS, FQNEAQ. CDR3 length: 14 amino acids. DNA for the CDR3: TGTGCCAGCAGCTTGGGCGACAGGGGGGCTGAAGCTTTCTTT. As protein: CASSLGDRGAEAFF.

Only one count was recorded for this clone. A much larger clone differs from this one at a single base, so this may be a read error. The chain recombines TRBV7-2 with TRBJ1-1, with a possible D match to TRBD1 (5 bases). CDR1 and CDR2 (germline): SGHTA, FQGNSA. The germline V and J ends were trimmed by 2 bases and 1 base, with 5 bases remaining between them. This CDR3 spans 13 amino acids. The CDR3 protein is CASSLRGNTEAFF. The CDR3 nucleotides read TGTGCCAGCAGCTTAAGGGGGAACACTGAAGCTTTCTTT.

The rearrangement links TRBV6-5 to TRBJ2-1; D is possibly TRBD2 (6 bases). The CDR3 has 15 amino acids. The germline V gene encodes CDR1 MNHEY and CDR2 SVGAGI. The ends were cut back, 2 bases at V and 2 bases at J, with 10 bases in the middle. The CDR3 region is CASSYKREAYNEQFF. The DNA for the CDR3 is TGTGCCAGCAGTTACAAGAGGGAGGCCTACAATGAGCAGTTCTTC.

CDR3 amino acids: CASSWTGAYNEQFF. CDR3 coding DNA: TGTGCCAGCAGTTGGACAGGGGCCTACAATGAGCAGTTCTTC. The chain has TRBV27 and TRBJ2-1; 9 bases are shared with TRBD1. The V segment lost 4 bases and the J segment 2 bases; nucleotides outside the gene matches: 0. The germline gives CDR1 MNHEY, CDR2 SMNVEV (reference sequence). The CDR3 sequence is 14 residues long.

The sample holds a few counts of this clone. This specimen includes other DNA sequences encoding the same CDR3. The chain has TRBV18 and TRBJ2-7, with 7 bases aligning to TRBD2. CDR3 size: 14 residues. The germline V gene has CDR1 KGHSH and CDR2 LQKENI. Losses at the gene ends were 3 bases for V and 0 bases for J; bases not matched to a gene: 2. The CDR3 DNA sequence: TGTGCCAGCTCACCTGGCGGGAGCTCCTACGAGCAGTACTTC. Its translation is CASSPGGSSYEQYF.

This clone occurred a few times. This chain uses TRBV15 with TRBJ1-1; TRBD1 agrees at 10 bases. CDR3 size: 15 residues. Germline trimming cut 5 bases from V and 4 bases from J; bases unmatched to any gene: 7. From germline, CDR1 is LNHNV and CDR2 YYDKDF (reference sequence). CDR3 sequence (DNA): TGTGCCACCAGCCCAAATGGACAGGGGGGCACTGAAGCTTTCTTT. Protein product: CATSPNGQGGTEAFF. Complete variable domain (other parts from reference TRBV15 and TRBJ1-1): DAMVIQNPRYQVTQFGKPVTLSCSQTLNHNVMYWYQQKSSQAPKLLFHYYDKDFNNEADTPDNFQSRRPNTSFCFLDIRSPGLGDTAMYLCATSPNGQGGTEAFFGQGTRLTVV.

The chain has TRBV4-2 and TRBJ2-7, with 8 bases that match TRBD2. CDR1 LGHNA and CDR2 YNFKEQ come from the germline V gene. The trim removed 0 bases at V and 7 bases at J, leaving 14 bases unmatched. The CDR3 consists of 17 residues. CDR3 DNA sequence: TGTGCCAGCAGCCAAGATACCCAGCGGGGGTCCCCCCAGGAGCAGTACTTC. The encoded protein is CASSQDTQRGSPQEQYF.

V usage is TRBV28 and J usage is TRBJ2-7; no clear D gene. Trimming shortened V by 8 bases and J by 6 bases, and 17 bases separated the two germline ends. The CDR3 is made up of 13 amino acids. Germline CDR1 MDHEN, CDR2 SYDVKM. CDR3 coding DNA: TGTGCCAGCGGTTCTTGGTCTTCGCGCGAGCAGTACTTC. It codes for CASGSWSSREQYF.

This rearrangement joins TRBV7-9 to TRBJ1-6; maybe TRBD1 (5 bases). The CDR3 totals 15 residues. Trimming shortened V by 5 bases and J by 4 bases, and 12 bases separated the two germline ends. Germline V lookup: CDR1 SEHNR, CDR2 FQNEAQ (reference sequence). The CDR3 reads CASSPPGEYNSPLHF. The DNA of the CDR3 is TGTGCCAGCAGCCCCCCGGGGGAATATAATTCACCCCTCCACTTT.

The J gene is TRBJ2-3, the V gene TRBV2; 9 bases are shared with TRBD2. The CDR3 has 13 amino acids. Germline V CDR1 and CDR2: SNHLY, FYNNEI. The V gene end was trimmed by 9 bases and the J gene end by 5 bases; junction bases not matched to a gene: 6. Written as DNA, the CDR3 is TGTGCCAGAGCAGGTAGCGGGAGAGATACGCAGTATTTT. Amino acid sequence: CARAGSGRDTQYF.

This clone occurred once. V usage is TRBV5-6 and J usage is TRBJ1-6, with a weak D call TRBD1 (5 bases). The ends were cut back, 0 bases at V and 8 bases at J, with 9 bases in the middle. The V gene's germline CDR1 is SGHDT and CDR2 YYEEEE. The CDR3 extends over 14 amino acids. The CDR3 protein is CASSLAVGDSPLHF. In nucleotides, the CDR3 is TGTGCCAGCAGCTTGGCCGTAGGGGATTCACCCCTCCACTTT.

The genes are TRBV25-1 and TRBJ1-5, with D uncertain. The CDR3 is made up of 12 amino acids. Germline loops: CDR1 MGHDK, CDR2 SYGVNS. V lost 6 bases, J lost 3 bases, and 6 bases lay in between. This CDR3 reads CASRRANQPQHF. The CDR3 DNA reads TGTGCCAGCAGGAGGGCCAATCAGCCCCAGCATTTT.

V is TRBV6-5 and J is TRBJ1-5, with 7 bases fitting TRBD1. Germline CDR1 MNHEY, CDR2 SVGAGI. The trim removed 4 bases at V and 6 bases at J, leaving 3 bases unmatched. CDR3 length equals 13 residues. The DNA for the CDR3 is TGTGCCAGCAGTTTGACAGGGCTTCAGCCCCAGCATTTT. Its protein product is CASSLTGLQPQHF.

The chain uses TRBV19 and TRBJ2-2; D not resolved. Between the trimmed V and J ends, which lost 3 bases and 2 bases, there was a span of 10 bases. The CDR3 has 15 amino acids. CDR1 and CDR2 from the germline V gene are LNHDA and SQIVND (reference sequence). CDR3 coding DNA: TGTGCCAGTAGTATTGGCAGAAGTAACACCGGGGAGCTGTTTTTT. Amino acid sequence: CASSIGRSNTGELFF. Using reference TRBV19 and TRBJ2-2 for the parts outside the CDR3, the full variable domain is DGGITQSPKYLFRKEGQNVTLSCEQNLNHDAMYWYRQDPGQGLRLIYYSQIVNDFQKGDIAEGYSVSREKKESFPLTVTSAQKNPTAFYLCASSIGRSNTGELFFGEGSRLTVL.

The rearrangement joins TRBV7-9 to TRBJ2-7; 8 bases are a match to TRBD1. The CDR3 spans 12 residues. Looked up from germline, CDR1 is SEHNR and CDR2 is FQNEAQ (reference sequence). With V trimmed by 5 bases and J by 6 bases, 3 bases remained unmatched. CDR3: CASSEGQGEQYF. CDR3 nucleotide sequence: TGTGCCAGCAGCGAAGGACAGGGCGAGCAGTACTTC.